This TCR beta chain emerged from a study of T cell responses to AZD1222 COVID-19 vaccine. Turning to the study itself: It was second doses at about 4 or about 12 weeks that were pooled. Study-level results: Repertoires were sampled only after the peak T cell response. Spike-specific TCRs gained breadth and depth after people received two AZD1222 doses. The donor group comprised mostly white British people and more females; the analysis possibly underestimated clonal diversity.

Comments on this clone: Its target is not known.

V gave up 3 bases and J gave up 3 bases, with 14 bases separating them. CDR1 and CDR2 (germline): ENHRY, SYGVKD. The CDR3 contains 15 residues. This table comes from immunoSEQ multiplex PCR, and its TCRdb copy is limited to in-frame clones, with some not included. The sample lists around 100,000 clones, more than 90% occurring once. V gene TRBV10-3 combines with J gene TRBJ1-2; possibly TRBD1 for D (5 bases). This clonotype was sampled from an adult in good health. The specimen comprised peripheral blood, sampled on day 0 of AZD1222 vaccination. The CDR3 region is CAISDQTTGDYGYTF. The CDR3 nucleotides are TGTGCCATCAGTGACCAGACCACAGGCGACTATGGCTACACCTTC.